One and the same sample provided the 29 T cell receptor beta chains below, sequenced in a study of cytomegalovirus exposure and HLA in healthy donors. Clones were sequenced by immunoSEQ multiplex PCR, and TCRdb holds only the in-frame ones, with some missing. Here the sample spans 50,000 to 65,000 clones, 90% to 97% being singletons. The sequenced sample consisted of PBMCs. The receptors shown here come from a woman aged 18-35 years in good health and CMV-seronegative.

In its sample, this clone was seen once. V gene TRBV28 combines with J gene TRBJ1-2; no reliable D call. The V end lost 5 bases, the J end lost 8 bases, and 9 bases lay between the germline ends. Germline CDR1 and CDR2: MDHEN and SYDVKM. The CDR3 is 11 residues long. The CDR3 region is CASSPPPGYTF. CDR3 nucleotide sequence: TGTGCCAGCAGTCCCCCTCCCGGCTACACCTTC.

J is TRBJ2-5 and V is TRBV7-3; D unclear. Germline V gives CDR1 SGHTA, CDR2 FQGTGA. Trimming stripped 5 bases from V and 1 base from J, with 8 bases between. CDR3 length: 13 amino acids. DNA of the CDR3: TGTGCCAGCAGCCGCAAAGCCCAAGAGACCCAGTACTTC. This codes for CASSRKAQETQYF.

The rearrangement uses TRBV10-1 and TRBJ2-7; TRBD2 matches 8 bases. V shed 6 bases, J shed 3 bases, and the junction held 4 bases outside the gene matches. Per the germline V gene, CDR1 is WNHNN and CDR2 is SYGVQD (reference sequence). The CDR3 runs to 13 residues. The CDR3 here is CASSPGRGYEQYF. CDR3 bases: TGCGCCAGCAGCCCCGGGAGGGGCTACGAGCAGTACTTC.

The genes are TRBV7-2 and TRBJ1-5; possibly TRBD1 for D (5 bases). CDR3 size: 16 residues. The V gene's germline CDR1 is SGHTA and CDR2 FQGNSA. Trimming stripped 7 bases from V and 0 bases from J, with 16 bases between. The CDR3 nucleotides are TGTGCCAGCACCTCCGCGGGGCGGGATAGCAATCAGCCCCAGCATTTT. It translates to CASTSAGRDSNQPQHF. Together with reference TRBV7-2 and TRBJ1-5, the CDR3 gives the full variable domain: GAGVSQSPSNKVTEKGKDVELRCDPISGHTALYWYRQSLGQGLEFLIYFQGNSAPDKSGLPSDRFSAERTGGSVSTLTIQRTQQEDSAVYLCASTSAGRDSNQPQHFGDGTRLSIL.

This clone appeared once. V is TRBV7-3 and J is TRBJ2-1; 9 nucleotides line up with TRBD2. Germline V gives CDR1 SGHTA, CDR2 FQGTGA. The CDR3 has 15 amino acids. The junction had 2 bases not matched to a gene; V was cut back by 5 bases and J by 0 bases. Written as DNA, the CDR3 is TGTGCCAGCAGCCTAGCGGGGAGCTCCTACAATGAGCAGTTCTTC. Its protein is CASSLAGSSYNEQFF. The full variable domain, in which reference TRBV7-3 and TRBJ2-1 provide the parts outside the CDR3, is GAGVSQTPSNKVTEKGKYVELRCDPISGHTALYWYRQSLGQGPEFLIYFQGTGAADDSGLPNDRFFAVRPEGSVSTLKIQRTERGDSAVYLCASSLAGSSYNEQFFGPGTRLTVL.

CDR3 coding DNA: TGTGCCACCGCACAGGGGCTATCAGCCAAAAACATTCAGTACTTC. It yields the protein CATAQGLSAKNIQYF. The genes are TRBV28 and TRBJ2-4; TRBD1 aligns across 7 bases. Germline V gene data show CDR1 as MDHEN and CDR2 as SYDVKM. The CDR3 is 15 amino acids. J lost 0 bases, V lost 10 bases, and 9 bases had no gene match.

The chain combines TRBV4-3 with TRBJ2-7, with D maybe TRBD2 (6 bases). Trimming pared 4 bases from V and 2 bases from J, leaving 15 bases between. In germline, CDR1 is LGHNA, CDR2 YSLEER. CDR3 size: 15 residues. The chain's CDR3 is CASSPNWGGTYEQYF. The DNA for the CDR3 is TGCGCCAGCAGCCCAAATTGGGGCGGGACCTACGAGCAGTACTTC.

This clone has just a few counts. The chain uses TRBV4-3 and TRBJ2-7; tentatively, D is TRBD2 (6 bases). From germline, CDR1 is LGHNA and CDR2 YSLEER. This CDR3 spans 17 amino acids. Trimming shortened V by 1 base and J by 0 bases, and 16 bases separated the two germline ends. The CDR3 region is CASSQGGWGDPSYEQYF. Written as DNA, the CDR3 is TGCGCCAGCAGCCAAGGAGGGTGGGGGGACCCCTCCTACGAGCAGTACTTC.

The rearrangement links TRBV4-2 to TRBJ2-3; 9 nucleotides line up with TRBD2. This CDR3 spans 17 amino acids. Germline V gives CDR1 LGHNA, CDR2 YNFKEQ. V was pared by 4 bases and J by 3 bases, with 11 bases of the junction left unmatched. CDR3 DNA sequence: TGTGCCAGCAGCCGGAGAGCCGGGACTAGCTTAACAGATACGCAGTATTTT. It encodes CASSRRAGTSLTDTQYF.

This clone was recorded once. The chain employs TRBV7-9 and TRBJ1-5; maybe TRBD1 (6 bases). The V end lost 1 base, the J end lost 2 bases, and 18 bases lay between the germline ends. The germline gives CDR1 SEHNR, CDR2 FQNEAQ (reference sequence). The CDR3 extends over 18 amino acids. This CDR3 reads CASSLGRRGSGGNQPQHF. CDR3 in DNA: TGTGCCAGCAGCTTAGGGCGCAGGGGTTCTGGTGGCAATCAGCCCCAGCATTTT.

This clone came up once. The rearrangement joins TRBV6-5 to TRBJ2-5, with D perhaps TRBD2 (6 bases). Germline V gives CDR1 MNHEY, CDR2 SVGAGI. The CDR3 spans 14 residues. The germline V and J ends were trimmed by 2 bases and 7 bases, with 14 bases remaining between them. CDR3 in amino acids: CASSYPRRGATQYF. In nucleotides, the CDR3 is TGTGCCAGCAGTTACCCGAGGCGGGGTGCGACCCAGTACTTC.

In its sample, this clone was seen once. V usage is TRBV19 and J usage is TRBJ1-3; no definite D call. The V and J ends lost 10 bases and 7 bases respectively, with 20 bases between them. Germline lookup yields CDR1 LNHDA and CDR2 SQIVND (reference sequence). There are 14 residues in the CDR3. The CDR3 protein is CATKGGSRSNTIYF. In DNA, the CDR3 is TGTGCCACCAAAGGCGGCAGTCGGTCCAACACCATATATTTT.

This clone was seen just once. The rearrangement uses TRBV11-2 and TRBJ1-5; D is perhaps TRBD1 (6 bases). Trimming removed 11 bases from V and 5 bases from J, with 22 bases in between. The CDR3 is made up of 15 amino acids. Looked up from germline, CDR1 is SGHAT and CDR2 is FQNNGV. The CDR3 here is CARTLWAGAHQPQHF. CDR3 coding DNA: TGTGCCCGCACCTTGTGGGCAGGGGCTCATCAGCCCCAGCATTTT.

The gene calls are TRBV27 and TRBJ1-2; D possibly corresponds to TRBD1 (6 bases). V lost 8 bases and J lost 4, with 17 bases in between. The CDR3 totals 14 residues. Germline CDR1 MNHEY, CDR2 SMNVEV (reference sequence). This CDR3 reads CASSPGGATYGYTF. The CDR3 nucleotides read TGTGCCAGCTCCCCGGGGGGGGCCACCTATGGCTACACCTTC.

The V gene is TRBV5-4, the J gene TRBJ1-1, with D unresolved. The germline V gene encodes CDR1 SGHNT and CDR2 YYREEE (reference sequence). The CDR3 length is 14 residues. V was clipped by 4 bases and J by 1 base, with 11 bases between them. This CDR3 reads CASSQLNQNTEAFF. DNA of the CDR3: TGTGCCAGCAGCCAGTTAAACCAGAACACTGAAGCTTTCTTT.

This sequence joins TRBV19 and TRBJ2-6; D gene unclear. The germline V gene has CDR1 LNHDA and CDR2 SQIVND (reference sequence). The CDR3 contains 15 residues. Between the trimmed V and J ends, which lost 3 bases and 0 bases, there was a span of 6 bases. The CDR3 is CASSIWSSGANVLTF. DNA of the CDR3: TGTGCCAGTAGTATTTGGAGCTCTGGGGCCAACGTCCTGACTTTC.

As concerns this clone: One junction end does not reproduce the germline sequence, and a read error may be involved. The genes are TRBV7-7 and TRBJ2-1; the match to TRBD1 covers 11 bases. The germline V gene has CDR1 SSHAT and CDR2 FNYEAQ (reference sequence). CDR3 length: 15 residues. CDR3 DNA: TGTGCTAGCAGCCCCGGGACAGGGGGCTACAATGAGCAGTTCTTC. This encodes CASSPGTGGYNEQFF.

The V gene is TRBV13, the J gene TRBJ2-5; a weak D match, TRBD1 (6 bases). Germline CDR1 is PRHDT and CDR2 is FYEKMQ (reference sequence). Trimming removed 0 bases at V and 2 bases at J, with 10 bases between. The CDR3 is 15 amino acids. The CDR3 sequence is CASSLGLQGQETQYF. CDR3 DNA sequence: TGTGCCAGCAGCTTAGGCCTACAGGGTCAAGAGACCCAGTACTTC.

This clone was seen only once. V and J are TRBV7-2 and TRBJ1-1, with a tentative D call TRBD1 (6 bases). The CDR3 extends over 15 amino acids. V was clipped by 5 bases and J by 10 bases, with 23 bases between them. Germline CDR1 SGHTA, CDR2 FQGNSA. The CDR3 sequence: CASSREYRAWGGAFF. The CDR3 DNA follows: TGTGCCAGCAGCCGCGAATACAGGGCGTGGGGTGGAGCTTTCTTT. Full variable domain (missing parts from reference TRBV7-2 and TRBJ1-1): GAGVSQSPSNKVTEKGKDVELRCDPISGHTALYWYRQSLGQGLEFLIYFQGNSAPDKSGLPSDRFSAERTGGSVSTLTIQRTQQEDSAVYLCASSREYRAWGGAFFGQGTRLTVV.

This clone has only one observation. The chain employs TRBV2 and TRBJ2-4, with 7 bases identical to TRBD1. This CDR3 comprises 14 residues. V shed 7 bases and J 3 bases; nucleotides not matched to a gene: 6. Germline CDR1 reads SNHLY; CDR2 reads FYNNEI. CDR3 loop: CASIKGGGKNIQYF. For the CDR3, the DNA is TGTGCCAGCATAAAAGGGGGCGGCAAAAACATTCAGTACTTC.

The chain joins TRBV28 to TRBJ1-4; D might be TRBD1 (6 bases). The germline CDR1 and CDR2 sequences are MDHEN and SYDVKM. The ends were cut back, 5 bases at V and 7 bases at J, with 20 bases in the middle. The CDR3 has 16 residues. CDR3 sequence: CASSPRGGRLGEKLFF. The CDR3 DNA sequence: TGTGCCAGCAGTCCCCGGGGGGGGCGATTGGGTGAAAAACTGTTTTTT.

The chain links TRBV28 to TRBJ2-7, with TRBD1 identical over 8 bases. The CDR3 runs to 17 residues. V dropped 3 bases and J dropped 1; count of bases not matched to a gene: 11. Germline CDR1 and CDR2: MDHEN and SYDVKM. The chain's CDR3 is CASSFGRDRLPSYEQYF. For the CDR3, the DNA is TGTGCCAGCAGTTTTGGGCGGGACAGGCTTCCTTCCTACGAGCAGTACTTC.

The chain carries TRBV11-2 and TRBJ2-7; possible D gene TRBD1, 5 bases. CDR3 size: 14 residues. The V gene's germline CDR1 is SGHAT and CDR2 FQNNGV. Trimming stripped 1 base from V and 3 bases from J, with 10 bases between. CDR3 residues: CASSLGAGHYEQYF. CDR3 DNA: TGTGCCAGCAGCTTAGGCGCAGGGCACTACGAGCAGTACTTC.

This chain joins TRBV9 and TRBJ2-3; D perhaps matches TRBD2 (6 bases). Trimming stripped 7 bases from V and 2 bases from J, with 32 bases between. Germline V gene sequence: CDR1 SGDLS, CDR2 YYNGEE. The length of the CDR3 is 20 residues. The CDR3 region has the DNA TGTGCCAGCGGATCCCTGGGGGGACCCATTATGGAAGGGTACACAGATACGCAGTATTTT. Amino acid sequence: CASGSLGGPIMEGYTDTQYF.

This clone was counted between two and nine times. The V call is TRBV7-3, the J call TRBJ2-1; TRBD2 agrees at 13 bases. In germline, CDR1 is SGHTA, CDR2 FQGTGA. CDR3 size: 14 residues. The V gene end was trimmed by 5 bases and the J gene end by 8 bases; junction bases not matched to a gene: 3. The CDR3: CASSRTSGSHEQFF. The CDR3 bases are TGTGCCAGCAGCAGGACTAGCGGGAGCCATGAGCAGTTCTTC.

The CDR3 here is CASSLGTSSYNEQFF. The DNA for the CDR3 is TGTGCCAGCAGCTTGGGCACGAGCTCCTACAATGAGCAGTTCTTC. This sequence joins TRBV5-6 and TRBJ2-1, with D uncertain. The germline V gene has CDR1 SGHDT and CDR2 YYEEEE. The V and J ends lost 0 bases and 0 bases respectively, with 7 bases between them. CDR3 length: 15 residues.

This clone came up once. The chain combines TRBV2 with TRBJ1-5, with D unclear. V was shortened by 0 bases and J by 9 bases, with 9 bases between the two germline ends. The germline V gene has CDR1 SNHLY and CDR2 FYNNEI. This CDR3 is 13 amino acids long. CDR3 protein: CASSEATGLPQHF. CDR3 coding DNA: TGTGCCAGCAGTGAAGCCACGGGGTTGCCCCAGCATTTT.

The rearrangement joins TRBV5-8 to TRBJ2-5, with 7 bases aligning to TRBD2. J gave up 5 bases and V 2 bases, and 9 bases lay outside the gene matches. The CDR3 totals 15 residues. CDR1 and CDR2 from the germline V gene are SGHTS and YDEGEE. This CDR3 is CASSFGLQGGETQYF. The CDR3 DNA is TGTGCCAGCAGCTTTGGCCTCCAGGGAGGGGAGACCCAGTACTTC.

This clone has just one count. The genes are TRBV10-3 and TRBJ1-5; D might be TRBD1 (6 bases). The CDR3 totals 16 residues. Germline values: CDR1 ENHRY, CDR2 SYGVKD. The ends were cut back, 0 bases at V and 7 bases at J, with 16 bases in the middle. The CDR3 is CAISESPGGGGQPQHF. The CDR3 nucleotides read TGTGCCATCAGTGAGTCCCCGGGAGGGGGAGGGCAGCCCCAGCATTTT.